This T cell receptor beta chain was captured in a study of glioma-infiltrating T cells after dendritic cell vaccination. This clone was detected a few times. CDR3 length: 13 amino acids. The ends were cut back, 2 bases at V and 2 bases at J, with 7 bases in the middle. CDR1 SGHDT and CDR2 YYEEEE come from the germline V gene. The repertoire was sequenced with immunoSEQ multiplex PCR; TCRdb's copy has only in-frame clones and lacks some. This sample has over 80,000 clones, with around four fifths found just once. Time point of the sample: after dendritic cell vaccination, including at tumor progression/relapse.

The sequence was collected from a human donor with glioblastoma. Sequencing was performed on blood, taken after dendritic cell vaccination. The V call is TRBV5-6, the J call TRBJ1-1, with D tentatively TRBD1 (5 bases). Here the CDR3 DNA reads TGTGCCAGCAGCTTTAGGGGAAACACTGAAGCTTTCTTT. It yields the protein CASSFRGNTEAFF.